The 31 T cell receptor beta chains in this list originate from one sample, sequenced in a study of T-cell memory formation after mild COVID-19. TCRdb independently ran MiXCR on the 5' RACE reads; one entry per CDR3 protein. This table has about 300,000 distinct CDR3 sequences, roughly 21% appearing once. The sample comprised PBMCs or a T cell subset sorted from them (not recorded which). The receptors stem from a young man who had mild COVID-19 (a few samples of this study predate the infection). Cell type and time point are not known.

The V gene is TRBV5-1, the J gene TRBJ2-3, with a tentative D call TRBD2 (5 bases). V dropped 7 bases and J dropped 5 bases, with 14 bases sitting between them. From germline, CDR1 is SGHRS and CDR2 YFSETQ. The CDR3 has 13 residues. In DNA, the CDR3 is TGCGCCAGCCGGGGAACCCCTAAAGATACGCAGTATTTT. Protein sequence: CASRGTPKDTQYF. The variable domain in full, with the rest retrieved from reference TRBV5-1 and TRBJ2-3, is KAGVTQTPRYLIKTRGQQVTLSCSPISGHRSVSWYQQTPGQGLQFLFEYFSETQRNKGNFPGRFSGRQFSNSRSEMNVSTLELGDSALYLCASRGTPKDTQYFGPGTRLTVL.

The gene calls are TRBV10-2 and TRBJ1-2; D remains unclear. V gave up 6 bases and J gave up 5 bases, with 13 bases separating them. The CDR3 consists of 13 residues. CDR1 is WSHSY and CDR2 is SAAADI in the germline V gene. As DNA, the CDR3 is TGCGCCAGCAGCCCCGAGGAATTTTATGGCTACACCTTC. Amino acids: CASSPEEFYGYTF.

The V and J genes are TRBV7-3 and TRBJ2-7, with 8 nucleotides matching TRBD2. V gave up 3 bases and J gave up 2 bases; unmatched junction bases: 3. The CDR3 extends over 14 amino acids. Germline V gives CDR1 SGHTA, CDR2 FQGTGA. Here the CDR3 reads CASSLQAGAYEQYF. CDR3 DNA sequence: TGTGCCAGCAGCTTGCAAGCGGGGGCCTACGAGCAGTACTTC.

This clonotype was counted at least ten times. The V and J genes are TRBV5-1 and TRBJ1-1; TRBD1 aligns across 8 bases. Trimming at V came to 4 bases and at J to 3 bases, leaving 8 bases not matched to a gene. The CDR3 spans 15 residues. In germline, CDR1 is SGHRS, CDR2 YFSETQ. CDR3 sequence reads: CASSATGARDTEAFF. The CDR3 DNA reads TGCGCCAGCAGCGCGACAGGGGCAAGGGACACTGAAGCTTTCTTT.

In its sample, this clonotype was seen a few times. The rearrangement links TRBV4-3 to TRBJ2-4; D call uncertain. V lost 2 bases to trimming and J lost 7 bases, with 18 bases between them. CDR1 is LGHNA, CDR2 YSLEER, per germline. This CDR3 is 16 amino acids long. In DNA form, the CDR3 reads TGCGCCAGCAGCCAATCTCACGGAGTCTTAGGGAACATTCAGTACTTC. Protein: CASSQSHGVLGNIQYF.

This clonotype was found a few times. The CDR3: CASSTGWYGYTF. The CDR3 DNA sequence: TGTGCCAGCAGTACAGGGTGGTATGGCTACACCTTC. The V gene is TRBV6-5, the J gene TRBJ1-2; tentatively, D is TRBD1 (6 bases). Germline CDR1 reads MNHEY; CDR2 reads SVGAGI. V lost 5 bases to trimming and J lost 5 bases, with 9 bases between them. The CDR3 length is 12 residues.

V gene TRBV7-3 combines with J gene TRBJ1-1; D gene unclear. The V and J ends lost 10 bases and 3 bases respectively, with 15 bases between them. CDR1 is SGHTA and CDR2 is FQGTGA in the germline V gene. The CDR3 length is 13 residues. The CDR3, as DNA: TGTGCCACTAAGCGGCAGCTGGACACTGAAGCTTTCTTT. This gives the protein CATKRQLDTEAFF.

The V gene is TRBV20-1, the J gene TRBJ2-7, with D possibly being TRBD2 (5 bases). CDR1 is DFQATT and CDR2 is SNEGSKA in the germline V gene (reference sequence). Trimming took 6 bases from V and 2 from J, leaving 17 bases between them. This CDR3 is built from 14 residues. The CDR3 DNA reads TGCAGTGCCCGGAGGCAGACGGGCACCTACGAGCAGTACGTC. Translation: CSARRQTGTYEQYV.

This clonotype was picked up a small number of times. The V gene is TRBV29-1, the J gene TRBJ2-5, with D uncertain. CDR3 size: 12 residues. Germline V lookup: CDR1 SQVTM, CDR2 ANQGSEA. Trimming removed 1 base at V and 0 bases at J, with 3 bases between. The CDR3 loop is CSVEVHQETQYF. CDR3 nucleotide sequence: TGCAGCGTTGAAGTTCACCAAGAGACCCAGTACTTC.

In its sample, this clonotype was seen many times. This chain connects TRBV5-1 to TRBJ2-1; the match to TRBD2 covers 9 bases. The CDR3 spans 15 residues. The V segment lost 0 bases and the J segment 7 bases; nucleotides outside the gene matches: 5. Per germline, CDR1 SGHRS and CDR2 YFSETQ. CDR3 DNA: TGCGCCAGCAGCTTGGAATTAGCGGGGGTAAATGAGCAGTTCTTC. It is translated as CASSLELAGVNEQFF.

The V gene is TRBV12-3 or TRBV12-4, the J gene TRBJ2-7; D is possibly TRBD2 (6 bases). The CDR3 loop spans 14 amino acids. V was pared by 6 bases and J by 3 bases, with 15 bases between. CDR3: CASSPGDRNYEQYF. The CDR3 DNA follows: TGTGCCAGCAGCCCGGGGGACCGTAACTACGAGCAGTACTTC.

The chain is built from TRBV5-1 and TRBJ1-2; TRBD1 aligns across 10 bases. The CDR3 spans 17 residues. CDR1 and CDR2 (germline): SGHRS, YFSETQ. V trimming: 2 bases; J trimming: 0 bases; junction bases outside the gene matches: 7. The CDR3 DNA follows: TGCGCCAGCAGCTTAAATCCTGACAGGGGGCCTAACTATGGCTACACCTTC. Its translation: CASSLNPDRGPNYGYTF.

The chain recombines TRBV21-1 with TRBJ1-6; the listed D gene, TRBD1, was not tested against the DNA. TRBV21-1 is described as a pseudogene. The CDR3 consists of 18 residues. CDR3 amino acids: CASSKKSVCRQVNSPLHF. DNA of the CDR3: TGTGCCAGCAGCAAAAAAAGTGTTTGCAGACAGGTCAATTCACCCCTCCACTTT.

The chain carries TRBV5-1 and TRBJ2-3; no clear D. This CDR3 spans 15 amino acids. Germline V gene sequence: CDR1 SGHRS, CDR2 YFSETQ. Trimming cost V 2 bases and J 2 bases, with 12 bases left between them. The CDR3 is CASSFYQPPTDTQYF. CDR3 nucleotides: TGCGCCAGCAGCTTTTATCAGCCACCCACAGATACGCAGTATTTT. Based on the CDR3 plus reference TRBV5-1 and TRBJ2-3, the full variable domain is KAGVTQTPRYLIKTRGQQVTLSCSPISGHRSVSWYQQTPGQGLQFLFEYFSETQRNKGNFPGRFSGRQFSNSRSEMNVSTLELGDSALYLCASSFYQPPTDTQYFGPGTRLTVL.

This clonotype was detected a few times. V usage is TRBV7-9 and J usage is TRBJ1-6, with TRBD1 matching over 7 bases. From germline, CDR1 is SEHNR and CDR2 FQNEAQ (reference sequence). V lost 3 bases to trimming and J lost 8 bases; unmatched junction nucleotides: 7. There are 15 residues in the CDR3. The chain's CDR3 is CASSFRDRLYSPLHF. For the CDR3, the DNA is TGTGCCAGCAGCTTTAGGGACAGACTCTATTCACCCCTCCACTTT.

The CDR3 coding sequence is TGTGCCAGCAGCCGGTTAGAGGACTATGAGCAGTTCTTC. Translation gives CASSRLEDYEQFF. This chain links TRBV11-3 with TRBJ2-1, with D possibly matching TRBD2 (5 bases). Trimming removed 5 bases at V and 8 bases at J, with 13 bases between. CDR3 size: 13 residues. The germline V gene has CDR1 SGHNT and CDR2 YENEEA.

Many counts were recorded for this clonotype. The chain couples TRBV4-3 to TRBJ2-1; no reliable D call. This CDR3 is built from 14 residues. CDR1 is LGHNA, CDR2 YSLEER, per germline. V lost 1 base to trimming and J lost 9 bases, with 13 bases between them. This CDR3 is CASSQGLPNGEQFF. The CDR3 DNA follows: TGCGCCAGCAGCCAAGGGCTCCCTAATGGTGAGCAGTTCTTC.

The chain has TRBV12-3 or TRBV12-4 and TRBJ2-1; D ambiguous. The germline V and J ends were trimmed by 4 bases and 3 bases, with 13 bases remaining between them. CDR3 size: 15 residues. For the CDR3, the DNA is TGTGCCAGCAGTTATGATTTTAGTAACTACAATGAGCAGTTCTTC. This translates into CASSYDFSNYNEQFF.

The chain uses TRBV4-3 and TRBJ2-7, with D tentatively TRBD1 (6 bases). Germline V gives CDR1 LGHNA, CDR2 YSLEER. This CDR3 has 15 residues. Trimming cost V 3 bases and J 3 bases, with 15 bases left between them. In DNA, the CDR3 is TGCGCCAGCAGCCAGCAAGGGGGTGAGGGCTACGAGCAGTACTTC. Protein sequence: CASSQQGGEGYEQYF.

This clonotype came up a few times. V and J are TRBV4-3 and TRBJ2-2, with TRBD2 identical over 7 bases. The CDR3 runs to 17 residues. Germline-derived CDR1 and CDR2 are LGHNA and YSLEER. V lost 0 bases, J lost 7 bases, and 11 bases stayed unmatched. CDR3 in amino acids: CASSQDREGRASGELFF. CDR3 nucleotide sequence: TGCGCCAGCAGCCAAGATAGAGAGGGGAGGGCGAGCGGGGAGCTGTTTTTT.

This clonotype has more than one count but fewer than ten. The rearrangement joins TRBV4-2 to TRBJ2-3; no firm D call. This CDR3 is built from 12 residues. CDR1 is LGHNA, CDR2 YNFKEQ, per germline. The ends were cut back, 1 base at V and 6 bases at J, with 5 bases in the middle. CDR3 in DNA: TGTGCCAGCAGCCAAGCCCCTGATACGCAGTATTTT. It specifies CASSQAPDTQYF.

This clonotype was seen more than once but under ten times. This chain connects TRBV4-1 to TRBJ2-2; D remains ambiguous. The V end was cut by 0 bases, the J end by 3 bases, with 11 bases between. Per germline, CDR1 MGHRA and CDR2 YSYEKL. The CDR3 has 16 amino acids. The CDR3 nucleotides read TGCGCCAGCAGCCAAGATCCCGGACGGTACACCGGGGAGCTGTTTTTT. This translates into CASSQDPGRYTGELFF.

This clonotype was seen a handful of times. Here the CDR3 DNA reads TGTGCCACCGCGGGGGGAAGTGGGTACAATGAGCAGTTCTTC. It specifies CATAGGSGYNEQFF. The chain uses TRBV6-2 or TRBV6-3 and TRBJ2-1; 8 nucleotides align to TRBD2. The V and J ends lost 10 bases and 4 bases, in that order; junction bases with no gene match: 9. In germline, CDR1 is MNHEY, CDR2 SVGEGT. The CDR3 loop spans 14 amino acids.

V and J are TRBV7-2 and TRBJ2-2, with 11 positions matching TRBD2. CDR1 SGHTA and CDR2 FQGNSA come from the germline V gene. Trimming took 5 bases from V and 6 from J; bases not matched to a gene: 8. The CDR3 is 16 amino acids. This CDR3 reads CASSPLLAGAAGELFF. CDR3 bases: TGTGCCAGCAGCCCCCTACTAGCGGGGGCGGCCGGGGAGCTGTTTTTT.

The genes are TRBV5-1 and TRBJ1-1; TRBD1 matches at 7 bases. The V gene's germline CDR1 is SGHRS and CDR2 YFSETQ. J was trimmed by 1 base and V by 6 bases; bases with no gene match: 6. The CDR3 totals 14 residues. The CDR3 DNA is TGCGCCAGCACCAGGGACAGTACGAACACTGAAGCTTTCTTT. This sequence encodes CASTRDSTNTEAFF.

J is TRBJ2-3 and V is TRBV5-1, with TRBD2 identical over 10 bases. CDR3 size: 16 residues. Trimming cost V 2 bases and J 4 bases; bases outside gene matches: 7. The germline V gene has CDR1 SGHRS and CDR2 YFSETQ. CDR3 region: CASSFQSGGAADTQYF. In DNA form, the CDR3 reads TGCGCCAGCAGCTTCCAGAGCGGGGGGGCCGCAGATACGCAGTATTTT.

The gene calls are TRBV6-5 and TRBJ1-2; no clear D. V lost 2 bases and J lost 7, with 14 bases in between. CDR3 length: 14 residues. Germline V gives CDR1 MNHEY, CDR2 SVGAGI. The CDR3 loop reads CASSYGVEFGGYTF. The CDR3 DNA is TGTGCCAGCAGTTACGGGGTGGAGTTTGGTGGCTACACCTTC.

The J gene is TRBJ2-7, the V gene TRBV6-2 or TRBV6-3; tentative D call: TRBD1 (5 bases). Trimming took 8 bases from V and 5 from J, leaving 16 bases between them. The CDR3 totals 13 residues. Germline V gene lookup returns CDR1 MNHEY and CDR2 SVGEGT. This CDR3 is CASGASSIDEQYV. The CDR3 DNA reads TGTGCCAGCGGGGCCTCTAGTATCGACGAGCAGTACGTC.

A few counts support this clonotype. CDR3 DNA: TGTGCCAGCAGTTTACTAGCGGGGGATCCCACCGGGGAGCTGTTTTTT. As protein: CASSLLAGDPTGELFF. The chain uses TRBV27 and TRBJ2-2; 10 nucleotides line up with TRBD2. The junction had 4 bases not matched to a gene; V was cut back by 2 bases and J by 4 bases. The CDR3 is 16 amino acids. Germline assignment: CDR1 MNHEY and CDR2 SMNVEV (reference sequence).

V and J are TRBV4-3 and TRBJ2-2; a possible D gene is TRBD1 (6 bases). Per germline, CDR1 LGHNA and CDR2 YSLEER. The CDR3 covers 15 residues. V lost 4 bases to trimming and J lost 4 bases, with 13 bases between them. CDR3 bases: TGCGCCAGCAGCCGGACAGTAGTTGGCACCGGGGAGCTGTTTTTT. Protein sequence: CASSRTVVGTGELFF.

In this sample, this clonotype turned up a few times. The chain couples TRBV7-9 to TRBJ1-1; no clear D gene. The germline CDR1 and CDR2 sequences are SEHNR and FQNEAQ (reference sequence). V lost 1 base and J lost 2, with 8 bases in between. There are 14 residues in the CDR3. CDR3 amino acids: CASSLVQENTEAFF. The CDR3 coding sequence is TGTGCCAGCAGCTTAGTTCAGGAAAACACTGAAGCTTTCTTT.